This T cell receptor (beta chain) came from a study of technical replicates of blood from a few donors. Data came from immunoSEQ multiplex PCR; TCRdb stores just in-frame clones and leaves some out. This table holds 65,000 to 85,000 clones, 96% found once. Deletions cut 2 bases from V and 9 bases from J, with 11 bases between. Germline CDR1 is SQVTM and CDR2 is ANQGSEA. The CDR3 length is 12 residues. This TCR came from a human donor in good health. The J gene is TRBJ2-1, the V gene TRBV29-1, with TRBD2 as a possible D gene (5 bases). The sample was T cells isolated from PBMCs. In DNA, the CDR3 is TGCAGCGTTGAACTAGATCTAGCTGAGCAGTTCTTC. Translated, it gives CSVELDLAEQFF.